The sequence of this T cell receptor beta chain was determined in a study of CD8 T cells in ankylosing spondylitis. This clonotype was detected many times. This CDR3 spans 12 amino acids. Trimming took off 4 bases at V and 7 bases at J, with 7 bases between the two ends. Germline V gives CDR1 WNHNN, CDR2 SYGVQD (reference sequence). It was by quantitative 5'-RACE with molecular barcodes that TCR beta libraries were made. Via MiXCR, TCRdb re-called the 5' RACE reads, giving one row per CDR3 protein. The sample carries 300,000 to 350,000 distinct CDR3 sequences, about 9.9% recorded once. The chain combines TRBV10-1 with TRBJ2-2, with D hard to call. This TCR was recovered from a female donor with ankylosing spondylitis or in good health (not recorded which). Sample: blood, either unsorted or a sorted T cell fraction (not recorded which). The CDR3 spells CASSVSGGELFF. Written as DNA, the CDR3 is TGCGCCAGCAGTGTCTCCGGCGGGGAGCTGTTTTTT.